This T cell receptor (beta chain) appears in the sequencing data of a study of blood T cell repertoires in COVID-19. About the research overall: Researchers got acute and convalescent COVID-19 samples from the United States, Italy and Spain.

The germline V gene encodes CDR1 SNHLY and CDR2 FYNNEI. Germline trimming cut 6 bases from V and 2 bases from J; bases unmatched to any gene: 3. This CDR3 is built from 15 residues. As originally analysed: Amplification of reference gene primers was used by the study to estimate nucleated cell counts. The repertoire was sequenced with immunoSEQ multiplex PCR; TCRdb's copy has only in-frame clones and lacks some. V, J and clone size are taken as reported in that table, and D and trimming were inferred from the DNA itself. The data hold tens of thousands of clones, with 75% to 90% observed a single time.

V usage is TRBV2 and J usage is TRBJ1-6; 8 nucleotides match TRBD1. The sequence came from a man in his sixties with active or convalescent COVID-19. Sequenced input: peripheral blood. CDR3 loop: CASSRDRTYNSPLHF. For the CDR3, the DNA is TGTGCCAGCAGCCGGGACAGGACCTATAATTCACCCCTCCACTTT. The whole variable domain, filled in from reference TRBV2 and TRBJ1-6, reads EPEVTQTPSHQVTQMGQEVILRCVPISNHLYFYWYRQILGQKVEFLVSFYNNEISEKSEIFDDQFSVERPDGSNFTLKIRSTKLEDSAMYFCASSRDRTYNSPLHFGNGTRLTVT.